This record concerns one TCR beta chain sequence. Its matching antigen is unknown. This record belongs to a study of cytomegalovirus exposure and HLA in healthy donors. For the study at large: The approximately 100 million unique TCR beta sequences, from 150 million to 200 million T cells, were found by an earlier analysis. Study outcomes and limitations: Compared with the approximately 680-donor mean, an Asian-associated ancestry cluster reportedly had fewer N-insertions, according to a later analysis.

The PCR used 60 Vbeta and 13 Jbeta primers. Generated by immunoSEQ multiplex PCR, the TCRdb table keeps only in-frame clones and is missing some. Seen here are about 140,000 clones, 73% observed once, and the top ten hold approximately 15%. Looked up from germline, CDR1 is SGHTA and CDR2 is FQGNSA. This CDR3 comprises 16 residues. The V segment lost 2 bases and the J segment 6 bases; nucleotides outside the gene matches: 8. Healthy bone marrow donors supplied every sample. Recording of this donor's CMV serostatus was not done. V and J are TRBV7-2 and TRBJ2-2; TRBD1 matches at 8 bases. This TCR was recovered from a human donor in good health. The sequencing sample was made of PBMCs. The chain's CDR3 is CASSLLDRAYSGELFF. Written as DNA, the CDR3 is TGTGCCAGCAGCTTACTGGACAGGGCTTACTCCGGGGAGCTGTTTTTT.